This T cell receptor beta chain is from a study of response to subunit inactivated influenza vaccine. TCRdb re-derived calls from the RT-PCR reads in MiXCR, one entry per CDR3 protein. The table records fewer than 700,000 distinct CDR3 sequences, roughly 13% of them present only once. This clonotype appeared many times. Antigen specificity is unknown. Study-wide results and caveats: T cells newly recruited by each seasonal influenza vaccination are few, the authors suggested.

This sample comprised PBMCs from blood, obtained 40 to 50 days after vaccination. The clonotype was recovered from a man aged 50 or older who received an inactivated influenza vaccine.

In nucleotides, the CDR3 is TGTGCCAGCAGCTTAGACAGGGTGGATGAGCAGTTCTTC. It specifies CASSLDRVDEQFF. The chain links TRBV7-2 to TRBJ2-1, with D possibly matching TRBD1 (6 bases). The CDR3 totals 13 residues. The germline gives CDR1 SGHTA, CDR2 FQGNSA. Trimming removed 1 base at V and 8 bases at J, with 9 bases between.